This T cell receptor beta chain was captured by sequencing in a study of shared clonotypes between healthy human individuals. Assay used: immunoSEQ multiplex PCR; TCRdb lists only in-frame clones, some missing. This table holds about 2.1 million clones, 93% found once. Terminally differentiated effector memory CD45RA+ cells were excluded by CCR7 positive selection of CD45RO-negative cells. This CDR3 spans 17 amino acids. Germline CDR1 is MNHEY and CDR2 is SMNVEV (reference sequence). Trimming removed 5 bases from V and 9 bases from J; junction bases left unmatched: 16. The sample holds one count of this clone.

The specimen was naive CD8+ T cells from PBMCs. This TCR came from a man aged 18 to 29 in good health. Some clones in this sample may be carry-over from other donors' samples. The chain combines TRBV27 with TRBJ1-5; 10 nucleotides agree with TRBD1. The CDR3 DNA reads as TGTGCCAGCAGTCCCTTACTGGGACAGGGGCCCGGTGGGCCCCAGCATTTT. Its protein product is CASSPLLGQGPGGPQHF.